A single sample gave rise to the 16 T cell receptor beta chains below, sequenced in a study of shared clonotypes between healthy human individuals. The table came from immunoSEQ multiplex PCR; TCRdb's copy has only in-frame clones and leaves some out. The sample includes around 1.1 million clones, about 72% of them seen just once. Material: memory CD4+ T cells from PBMCs. Subset denoted: CD45RA-negative fraction. Receptors were obtained from a man aged 18 to 30 in good health. Some clones in this sample may be carry-over from other donors' samples.

With respect to this clone: The conserved closing phenylalanine or tryptophan is absent in this CDR3, likely reflecting a read error. This rearrangement joins TRBV5-1 to TRBJ2-2; D gene uncertain. The CDR3 runs 12 residues. Deletions cut 0 bases from V and 10 bases from J, with 7 bases between. Germline V gene sequence: CDR1 SGHRS, CDR2 YFSETQ. CDR3 DNA sequence: TGCGCCAGCAGCTTGGGACCTGTGGAGCTGTTTCTT. Translating gives CASSLGPVELFL.

In regard to this clone: Just one base apart from a much larger clone, this may be a read error. The same CDR3 is also encoded by other DNA sequences in this sample. This rearrangement joins TRBV7-2 to TRBJ2-3, with no clear D. Germline assignment: CDR1 SGHTA and CDR2 FQGNSA. CDR3 size: 13 residues. V shed 3 bases and J shed 1 base, with 5 bases lying between them. For the CDR3, the DNA is TGTGCCAGCAGCTTGGTCGGCACAGATACGCAGTATTTT. It is translated as CASSLVGTDTQYF.

V gene TRBV28 combines with J gene TRBJ2-7; D gene ambiguous. Trimming left V 5 bases short and J 0 bases short, with 5 bases between. This CDR3 comprises 12 residues. Germline V gives CDR1 MDHEN, CDR2 SYDVKM. CDR3: CASSTDSYEQYF. The CDR3 nucleotides read TGTGCCAGCAGTACCGACTCCTACGAGCAGTACTTC.

V usage is TRBV5-6 and J usage is TRBJ1-2; D not resolved. Between the trimmed V and J ends, which lost 0 bases and 2 bases, there was a span of 5 bases. Germline V gene data show CDR1 as SGHDT and CDR2 as YYEEEE. This CDR3 is 13 amino acids long. The chain's CDR3 is CASSLVGNYGYTF. In DNA form, the CDR3 reads TGTGCCAGCAGCTTGGTCGGGAACTATGGCTACACCTTC.

CDR3 sequence reads: CASSARPGQGAGMNTEAFF. CDR3 nucleotides: TGTGCCAGCAGCGCTCGTCCGGGACAGGGGGCGGGAATGAACACTGAAGCTTTCTTT. The chain has TRBV9 and TRBJ1-1, with 12 bases lining up with TRBD1. V was pared by 3 bases and J by 0 bases, with 12 bases of the junction left unmatched. Germline loops: CDR1 SGDLS, CDR2 YYNGEE. The CDR3 consists of 19 residues.

V and J are TRBV7-9 and TRBJ2-2, with D possibly being TRBD1 (6 bases). V was trimmed by 6 bases and J by 3 bases, leaving 14 bases between them. The CDR3 has 15 residues. Germline values: CDR1 SEHNR, CDR2 FQNEAQ (reference sequence). In DNA, the CDR3 is TGTGCCAGCAGAGACGGGACACGTGACACCGGGGAGCTGTTTTTT. It specifies CASRDGTRDTGELFF.

The CDR3 loop is CAGTDREAYEQYF. CDR3 bases: TGTGCCGGCACGGACAGGGAGGCCTACGAGCAGTACTTC. V usage is TRBV6-1 and J usage is TRBJ2-7; 8 bases line up with TRBD1. This CDR3 has 13 residues. The V gene's germline CDR1 is MNHNS and CDR2 SASEGT. The V gene end was trimmed by 11 bases and the J gene end by 2 bases; junction bases not matched to a gene: 8.

The rearrangement links TRBV28 to TRBJ2-7; D remains ambiguous. The germline CDR1 and CDR2 sequences are MDHEN and SYDVKM. The CDR3 is 15 residues long. The V gene lost 4 bases and the J gene lost 3 bases, with 16 bases spanning the gap. The CDR3 protein is CASSSPGKAFYEQYF. The DNA for the CDR3 is TGTGCCAGCAGTTCCCCCGGCAAGGCATTCTACGAGCAGTACTTC.

This clone has just a few counts. J is TRBJ2-2 and V is TRBV6-1, with 11 bases fitting TRBD2. Germline trimming cut 5 bases from V and 7 bases from J; bases unmatched to any gene: 6. CDR1 is MNHNS and CDR2 is SASEGT in the germline V gene. The CDR3 sequence is 15 residues long. In DNA form, the CDR3 reads TGTGCCAGCAGTCGAGGGACTAGCGGATACGGGGAGCTGTTTTTT. Translating gives CASSRGTSGYGELFF.

This CDR3 reads CASSERAHAYNEQFF. The CDR3 region has the DNA TGTGCCAGCAGTGAAAGGGCGCACGCCTACAATGAGCAGTTCTTC. J is TRBJ2-1 and V is TRBV6-1; D remains ambiguous. V was clipped by 2 bases and J by 2 bases, with 10 bases between them. Germline V gene lookup returns CDR1 MNHNS and CDR2 SASEGT. The length of the CDR3 is 15 residues.

The table lists this clone with a few counts. The chain joins TRBV10-3 to TRBJ2-7; D gene ambiguous. Germline V gives CDR1 ENHRY, CDR2 SYGVKD. The CDR3 consists of 12 residues. V gave up 7 bases and J gave up 0 bases, with 7 bases separating them. The CDR3 here is CAIMESSYEQYF. CDR3 in DNA: TGTGCCATCATGGAGAGCTCCTACGAGCAGTACTTC.

This chain uses TRBV28 with TRBJ2-7; D may correspond to TRBD1 or TRBD2 (5 bases each). V was clipped by 3 bases and J by 1 base, with 10 bases between them. This CDR3 is built from 14 residues. Germline lookup yields CDR1 MDHEN and CDR2 SYDVKM. The DNA of the CDR3 is TGTGCCAGCAGTTTGGGGACGATTTCCTACGAGCAGTACTTC. Protein sequence: CASSLGTISYEQYF.

A word on this clone: Given a far larger clone just one base away, this is likely a sequencing read error. The CDR3 is CVSRPGPAGEQPQHF. CDR3 DNA: TGTGTCAGCAGACCGGGCCCCGCAGGGGAGCAGCCCCAGCATTTT. The chain is built from TRBV6-1 and TRBJ1-5; D might be TRBD1 (6 bases). Germline CDR1 is MNHNS and CDR2 is SASEGT. CDR3 length: 15 amino acids.

The chain links TRBV7-9 to TRBJ2-4, with 7 bases identical to TRBD1. CDR1 is SEHNR and CDR2 is FQNEAQ in the germline V gene (reference sequence). CDR3 length equals 15 residues. V shed 1 base and J 5 bases; nucleotides not matched to a gene: 5. In DNA, the CDR3 is TGTGCCAGCAGCTTAGGACGGCAGGGGGAAAACATTCAGTACTTC. This codes for CASSLGRQGENIQYF.

The chain joins TRBV19 to TRBJ1-5, with a tentative D call TRBD1 (6 bases). CDR3 length: 17 amino acids. The germline CDR1 and CDR2 sequences are LNHDA and SQIVND (reference sequence). With 5 bases removed from V and 1 base from J, the gap between germline ends came to 18 bases. The CDR3 is CASSSRPGVFSNQPQHF. The CDR3 DNA sequence: TGTGCCAGTAGTTCCCGGCCAGGGGTGTTCAGCAATCAGCCCCAGCATTTT. Looking up the rest from reference TRBV19 and TRBJ1-5 gives the full variable domain: DGGITQSPKYLFRKEGQNVTLSCEQNLNHDAMYWYRQDPGQGLRLIYYSQIVNDFQKGDIAEGYSVSREKKESFPLTVTSAQKNPTAFYLCASSSRPGVFSNQPQHFGDGTRLSIL.

This sequence joins TRBV7-7 and TRBJ2-1; possibly TRBD2 for D (6 bases). The CDR3 is 15 residues long. Looked up from germline, CDR1 is SSHAT and CDR2 is FNYEAQ (reference sequence). V lost 5 bases, J lost 7 bases, and 18 bases lay in between. The CDR3 region is CASSQSAGSNNEQFF. Here the CDR3 DNA reads TGTGCCAGCAGCCAGAGCGCGGGATCGAATAATGAGCAGTTCTTC.